At least ten counts were recorded for the clone carrying this T cell receptor (beta chain). Its matching antigen is unknown. The data were obtained in a study of identical twins. Findings and caveats of the study: Cord blood beta clonotypes that were abundant carried fewer insertions, and memory repertoires showed no such trend. Conclusions came from cross-sectional statistical analysis, not from following the same donors.

TCRdb fed the 5' RACE reads into MiXCR, producing one record per CDR3 protein. This table holds some 600,000 distinct CDR3 sequences, about 7% found once. The CDR3 consists of 13 residues. V was pared by 2 bases and J by 3 bases, with 4 bases of the junction left unmatched. CDR1 is DFQATT and CDR2 is SNEGSKA in the germline V gene (reference sequence). The same data also contributed to another study, on yellow fever vaccine responses in identical twins. Per that paper: After vaccination, twins' T cell response reportedly seemed partly convergent, partly personalized.

The origin of this receptor is a woman aged 18-30 years in good health. Sequenced input: PBMCs. The chain joins TRBV20-1 to TRBJ2-7; 7 nucleotides line up with TRBD1. For the CDR3, the DNA is TGCAGTGCTAGATTGAGGGACAGCTACGAGCAGTACGTC. It yields the protein CSARLRDSYEQYV.